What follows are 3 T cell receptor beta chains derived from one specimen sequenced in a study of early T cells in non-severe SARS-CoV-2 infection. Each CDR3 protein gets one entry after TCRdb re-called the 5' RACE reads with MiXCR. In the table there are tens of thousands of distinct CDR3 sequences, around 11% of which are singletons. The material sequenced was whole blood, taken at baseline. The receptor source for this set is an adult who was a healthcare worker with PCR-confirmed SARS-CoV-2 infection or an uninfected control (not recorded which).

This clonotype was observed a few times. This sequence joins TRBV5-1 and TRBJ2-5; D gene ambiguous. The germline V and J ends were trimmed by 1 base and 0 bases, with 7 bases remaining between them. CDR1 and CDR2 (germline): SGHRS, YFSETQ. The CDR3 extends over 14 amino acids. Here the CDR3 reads CASSLFSYQETQYF. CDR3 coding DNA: TGCGCCAGCAGCTTGTTCTCGTACCAAGAGACCCAGTACTTC.

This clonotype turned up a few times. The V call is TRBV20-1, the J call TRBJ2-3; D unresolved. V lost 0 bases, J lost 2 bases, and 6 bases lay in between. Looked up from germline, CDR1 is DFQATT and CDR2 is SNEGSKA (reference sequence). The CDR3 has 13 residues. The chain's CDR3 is CSARDLNTDTQYF. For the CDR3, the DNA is TGCAGTGCTAGAGATTTGAACACAGATACGCAGTATTTT.

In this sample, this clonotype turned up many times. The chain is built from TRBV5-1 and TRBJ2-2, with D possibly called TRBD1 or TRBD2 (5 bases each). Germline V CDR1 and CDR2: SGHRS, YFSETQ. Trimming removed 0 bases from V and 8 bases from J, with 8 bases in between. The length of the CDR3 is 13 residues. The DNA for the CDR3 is TGCGCCAGCAGCTTGGCCGGGACGGGGGAGCTGTTTTTT. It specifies CASSLAGTGELFF.